Reported below is one T cell receptor (beta chain). The data were obtained in a study of cytomegalovirus exposure and HLA in healthy donors. The data were produced by immunoSEQ multiplex PCR, yet TCRdb's version contains in-frame clones alone and is incomplete. The sample contains about 70,000 clones, 92% of which appear only once. The CDR3 is made up of 11 amino acids. Germline V lookup: CDR1 DFQATT, CDR2 SNEGSKA (reference sequence). The ends were cut back, 3 bases at V and 4 bases at J, with 4 bases in the middle. This chain links TRBV20-1 with TRBJ1-5; D remains unclear. Sequencing was carried out using PBMCs. The clonotype was recovered from a man between 18 and 35 years old in good health and CMV-seropositive. CDR3 loop: CSASANQPQHF. The CDR3, as DNA: TGCAGTGCTAGCGCGAATCAGCCCCAGCATTTT.